This TCR beta chain was recorded in a study of spatial heterogeneity in lung cancer (dated by TCRdb to between 2018 and 2021). In terms of the full investigation: Beta-chain transcripts were consistently detected in greater numbers than alpha-chain transcripts, which likely reflected higher beta-chain transcript abundance. At surgery, both alpha and beta chains were TCR-sequenced in 220 tumor regions, 64 matched nontumor lung samples and 56 PBMC samples. Nonsynonymous mutation counts, determined by whole-exome sequencing of tumor tissue, were related to TCR repertoire features. In the raw uncorrected reads, each unique combination of TCR and UMI appeared more than ten times on average. TCR alpha and beta repertoires were quantitatively compared across multiple tumor regions, matched nontumor lung and blood in non-small cell lung cancer. What the study reported, not specific to this receptor: Ubiquitous expanded tumor TCRs showed up in blood more often at tumor resection than at routine follow-up. Confirming at a functional level the hypothesis that regional TCRs recognize regional mutations was considered to require additional single-cell paired TCR alpha and beta sequencing.

Only a few counts were recorded for this clonotype. Its antigen remains unidentified. It has no much larger one-base neighbor in the sample; base qualities were not kept. A library prepared for alpha chains yielded this beta chain as an off-target read; its size is of little meaning. Via the germline V gene, CDR1 is SGHDT and CDR2 YYEEEE. V gives up 6 bases and J gives up 4 bases, and the segment between their germline ends measures 22 bases. Counted from cysteine to phenylalanine, this CDR3 has 16 amino acids. Solely the CDR3 DNA is kept, with 48 bases framed from the first base. The library was obtained by 5' RACE. Reads for this sample came from a NextSeq 500. To allow correction of PCR and sequencing errors, the TCR library protocol tagged every TCR cDNA molecule with a unique molecular identifier. The paper's processing steps were these. TCR identification, UMI-based error correction and CDR3 extraction were performed with Decombinator tools. TCRs above a frequency of 2 per 1,000, corresponding to the top 1% of the tumor frequency distribution, were defined as expanded. Renyi diversity was computed with the R vegan package after each repertoire had been subsampled 100 times to 5,000 TCRs. CDR3 similarity networks were built from amino acid triplet string-kernel similarity, connecting CDR3s with pairwise similarity above 0.82. Through fastp at Q25 and MiXCR, TCRdb rebuilt clones from the public reads, retaining in-frame beta chains. Each entry merges the rows of one CDR3 protein and shows their most common DNA and genes. What appears here as the V and J calls and clone size reflects TCRdb's work, not the paper's. This sample gives fewer than 950 distinct CDR3 sequences in total; more than 15% of them show up just once. The leading ten clones occupy 30% to 35% of the sample.

The sample's time point label, in plain terms: sample taken at primary tumor resection. Without any cell sorting, TCR sequencing was performed on whole RNA extracted either from tumor and nontumor lung tissue or from cryopreserved PBMC samples. The donors were around 69 patients from the lung TRACERx cohort who had early-stage, untreated non-small cell lung cancer. Patients were selected for TCR sequencing only if sufficient RNA was available from at least two tumor regions. This receptor chain uses TRBV5-6 and TRBJ1-2; tentative D gene TRBD1, with 5 bases matching. This receptor was identified in a male donor with early-stage non-small cell lung cancer. The sequenced sample was PBMCs, obtained at surgery. The bases read TGTGCCAGCACCCGTCCATTGGGGGGTGTGTTCTATGGCTACACCTTC. This encodes CASTRPLGGVFYGYTF.